This TCR beta chain was obtained from a study of cytomegalovirus exposure and HLA in healthy donors. Study as a whole: A prior study identified 117 million unique TCR beta sequences from 180 million or so T cells.

Study results and limitations: Many donors shared some public TCRs, even though most TCR sequences were rare.

As to this clone: Its specificity is not known.

PCR involved 60 Vbeta and 13 Jbeta primers. Repertoires were generated with immunoSEQ multiplex PCR, while TCRdb's copy carries only in-frame clones and drops some. The sample contains roughly 190,000 clones, under 9.5% of which appear only once. The CDR3 contains 15 residues. Trimming took off 7 bases at V and 2 bases at J, with 18 bases between the two ends. The V gene's germline CDR1 is MNHNS and CDR2 SASEGT. The sequence was obtained from a woman aged 30 to 39 in good health and CMV-seropositive. The source material was PBMCs. The chain links TRBV6-1 to TRBJ2-7; TRBD1 might be the D (5 bases). Here the CDR3 reads CASTRAGAKPYEQYF. CDR3 coding DNA: TGTGCCAGCACCAGGGCTGGGGCCAAACCCTACGAGCAGTACTTC.